These T cell receptor beta chains were read from a single sample in a study of blood T cell repertoires in COVID-19. Repertoires were generated with immunoSEQ multiplex PCR, while TCRdb's copy carries only in-frame clones and drops some. The repertoire has more than 95,000 clones, roughly 85% of them found once; the top ten carry about 2.1%. What was sequenced was peripheral blood. These receptors all come from a man aged 25 to 45 with acute or convalescent COVID-19. CDR3s include the opening cysteine and the closing phenylalanine or tryptophan. D genes are given only for firm matches. Clone size is stated in some rows and not others, as once, few, many or a class when expanded.

NA | TRBJ2-2 | TRBD1 | TRBV5-1 | TGCGCCAGCAGCTTTCGGACAGGGGCGAACACCGGGGAGCTGTTTTTT | CASSFRTGANTGELFF
NA | TRBJ1-4 | NA | TRBV15 | TGTGCCACCAGCCAATCGCCCGGGTCTAATGAAAAACTGTTTTTT | CATSQSPGSNEKLFF
NA | TRBJ1-2 | TRBD1 | TRBV7-9 | TGTGCCAGCAGCTCCCATACGGGACAGGGGAACTATGGCTACACCTTC | CASSSHTGQGNYGYTF
once | TRBJ1-2 | TRBD1 | TRBV6-2/TRBV6-3 | TGTGCCAGCAGTTACGGACAGGGACCTGGCTATGGCTACACCTTC | CASSYGQGPGYGYTF
NA | TRBJ1-5 | TRBD1 | TRBV7-2 | TGTGCCAGCAGCTTAGTGGGACAGGTGAATCAGCCCCAGCATTTT | CASSLVGQVNQPQHF
NA | TRBJ1-4 | TRBD1 | TRBV3-1/TRBV3-2 | TGTGCCAGCAGCCAGAATCCGGGACAGGGAGAAAAACTGTTTTTT | CASSQNPGQGEKLFF
NA | TRBJ1-1 | TRBD1 | TRBV6-1 | TGTGCCAGCAGTGCCATGCCCGGGGGGACAGGGCGAAGGGCTGAAGCTTTCTTT | CASSAMPGGTGRRAEAFF
NA | TRBJ1-3 | NA | TRBV3-1/TRBV3-2 | TGTGCCAGCAGCCAAGATAGCGCAGTGGGGAGCTCTGGAAACACCATATATTTT | CASSQDSAVGSSGNTIYF
NA | TRBJ2-5 | NA | TRBV27 | TGTGCCAGCAGTAGCCGGGTCCACCAAGAGACCCAGTACTTC | CASSSRVHQETQYF
NA | TRBJ2-1 | TRBD2 | TRBV4-1 | TGCGCCAGCAGCCAAGCGCGGGAGCAGTACAATGAGCAGTTCTTC | CASSQAREQYNEQFF
NA | TRBJ2-1 | TRBD2 | TRBV6-6 | TGTGCCAGCAGTTACTTGGGGAGCGGGAGCGATGAGCAGTTCTTC | CASSYLGSGSDEQFF
NA | TRBJ1-1 | NA | TRBV5-5 | TGTGCCAGCAGCACCACGGTCGGGGGAGGGGACACTGAAGCTTTCTTT | CASSTTVGGGDTEAFF
once | TRBJ2-5 | NA | TRBV5-1 | TGCGCCAGCAGCTTGTGGGGGGGGGCCGGAGAGACCCAGTACTTC | CASSLWGGAGETQYF
NA | TRBJ2-5 | TRBD1 | TRBV9 | TGTGCCAGCAGCCCTCGGGACAGGGAATCAGAGACCCAGTACTTC | CASSPRDRESETQYF
NA | TRBJ1-2 | NA | TRBV7-2 | TGTGCCAGCAGTCCGGACAGAGCTAACTATGGCTACACCTTC | CASSPDRANYGYTF
NA | TRBJ1-1 | NA | TRBV19 | TGTGCCAGTAGTGTGAGTACAGGGTACACTGAAGCTTTCTTT | CASSVSTGYTEAFF
NA | TRBJ2-1 | TRBD1 | TRBV4-1 | TGCGCCAGCAGCCCAACCGGGACAGGGCACCCTGAGCAGTTCTTC | CASSPTGTGHPEQFF
NA | TRBJ2-1 | NA | TRBV10-3 | TGTGCCATCAGTGATTTAGCGGCCAGCTCCTACAATGAGCAGTTCTTC | CAISDLAASSYNEQFF
NA | TRBJ2-1 | NA | TRBV5-4 | TGTGCCAGCAGCTTGGAGCCTTCCCGAAACGGCAATGAGCAGTTCTTC | CASSLEPSRNGNEQFF
once | TRBJ2-3 | NA | TRBV9 | TGTGCCAGCAGCGGGCCTAGCACAGATACGCAGTATTTT | CASSGPSTDTQYF